The sequence of this TCR beta chain was determined in a study of post-analysis software for immune sequencing data. On the study more broadly: Recorded subtypes: relapsing-remitting, secondary progressive, progressive-relapsing; some patients unannotated. Study-level points and caveats: By F measure, samples from a shared preparation batch strongly co-clustered. Four or five TRBV segments, TRBV5-6, TRBV5-1 and TRBV20-1 among them, were found more frequent in patients than controls.

Carried by the TCR beta cDNA libraries were unique molecular identifiers. Yield was approximately 500,000 cDNA molecules from roughly 0.93 to 9.6 million T cells. TCRdb passed the PCR reads through MiXCR, listing each CDR3 protein once. Of roughly 540,000 distinct CDR3 sequences detected, roughly 34% appear once; the ten largest clones hold around 5.9%. The germline V and J ends were trimmed by 3 bases and 2 bases, with 7 bases remaining between them. The CDR3 spans 13 residues. This clonotype was picked up many times. The antigen is undetermined. The chain is built from TRBV12-3 or TRBV12-4 and TRBJ1-2; tentative D call: TRBD1 (5 bases). Sequencing was done on a sample of blood. The TCR originated in a girl aged 2-17 years with multiple sclerosis. CDR3 in amino acids: CASSFAGNYGYTF. CDR3 nucleotides: TGTGCCAGCAGTTTCGCAGGGAACTATGGCTACACCTTC.